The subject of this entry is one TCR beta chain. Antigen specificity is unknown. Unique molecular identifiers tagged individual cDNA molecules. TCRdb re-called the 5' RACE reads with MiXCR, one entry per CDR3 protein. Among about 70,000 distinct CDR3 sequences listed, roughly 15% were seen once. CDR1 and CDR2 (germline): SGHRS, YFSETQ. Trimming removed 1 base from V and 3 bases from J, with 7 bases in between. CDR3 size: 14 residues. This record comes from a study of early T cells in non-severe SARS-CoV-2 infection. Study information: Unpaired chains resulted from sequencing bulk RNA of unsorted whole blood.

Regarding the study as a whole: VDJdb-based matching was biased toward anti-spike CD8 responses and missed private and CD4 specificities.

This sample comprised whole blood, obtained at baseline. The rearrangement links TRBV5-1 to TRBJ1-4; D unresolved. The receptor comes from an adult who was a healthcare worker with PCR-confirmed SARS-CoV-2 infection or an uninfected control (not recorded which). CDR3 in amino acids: CASSLSHPNEKLFF. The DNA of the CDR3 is TGCGCCAGCAGCTTGAGCCATCCTAATGAAAAACTGTTTTTT.